This T cell receptor beta chain was recorded in a study of cytomegalovirus exposure and HLA in healthy donors. As regards this clone: The antigen remains undetermined.

Whole-study results and caveats: That first-cohort TCR clusters tended to co-occur in the roughly 110 validation repertoires was found in a later analysis. There were around 160 TCR beta chains listed as cytomegalovirus-associated.

Germline-derived CDR1 and CDR2 are SGHTA and FQGNSA. The trim removed 2 bases at V and 5 bases at J, leaving 6 bases unmatched. The CDR3 spans 14 residues. Some clones are missing from TCRdb's copy, which holds only in-frame ones; the method was immunoSEQ multiplex PCR. The sample comprises a few hundred thousand clones, over 80% of which are singletons, and 11% to 15% rests with the top ten. It was the approximately 110-subject validation cohort, separate from the roughly 700-subject first cohort, to which the donors belonged. The chain combines TRBV7-2 with TRBJ2-7, with 7 bases matching TRBD2. The source is a woman aged 25 to 45 in good health and CMV-seropositive. Sample: PBMCs. The CDR3 DNA reads TGTGCCAGCAGCTTATGGGGAGGGGTGCACGAGCAGTACTTC. It specifies CASSLWGGVHEQYF.